Presented here are 8 T cell receptor beta chains from one specimen sequenced in a study of blood T cells in healthy people across ages (dated by TCRdb to 2014 to 2015). Library method: 5' RACE. Sequenced on an Illumina HiSeq 2500. A second roughly 6 to 12 cycle PCR used a sample-barcoded 5' primer and a J-beta primer mix. Through fastp at Q25 and MiXCR, TCRdb rebuilt clones from the public reads, retaining in-frame beta chains. Each entry merges the rows of one CDR3 protein and shows their most common DNA and genes. This sample lists over 300,000 distinct CDR3 sequences; 50% to 60% were detected once. The ten largest clonotypes hold around 53% of the sample. Sequencing was carried out using blood. The origin of the receptors is a man in his sixties in good health.

As regards this clonotype: A much larger clonotype is one base distant, so this may be a read error. The chain couples TRBV25-1 to TRBJ1-2; D unclear. The V and J ends lost 11 bases and 4 bases respectively, with 17 bases between them. Looked up from germline, CDR1 is MGHDK and CDR2 is SYGVNS. The CDR3 is 13 residues long. The CDR3 nucleotides are TGTGCCGGCACCCACGGACGGTTCTATGGCTACACCTTC. It is translated as CAGTHGRFYGYTF.

The rearrangement links TRBV20-1 to TRBJ2-3, with 11 positions matching TRBD1. This CDR3 has 17 residues. Germline V CDR1 and CDR2: DFQATT, SNEGSKA (reference sequence). With V trimmed by 0 bases and J by 2 bases, 7 bases remained unmatched. CDR3 residues: CSARDRRTGGFTDTQYF. In nucleotides, the CDR3 is TGCAGTGCTAGAGATAGGCGGACAGGGGGCTTCACAGATACGCAGTATTTT.

The chain has TRBV2 and TRBJ2-5; 10 bases map to TRBD2. The closer fit of TRBJ2-4 to the DNA end suggests the J call may be wrong. The germline CDR1 and CDR2 sequences are SNHLY and FYNNEI. This CDR3 region has 18 residues. The CDR3 DNA reads as TGTGCCAGCAGTGAAGCGCTAGCGGGGGACTCAGTCAAAAACATTCAGTACTTC. Encoded protein: CASSEALAGDSVKNIQYF.

Only a few counts were recorded for this clonotype. The rearrangement links TRBV7-2 to TRBJ2-1; 8 positions agree with TRBD2. Trimming at V came to 0 bases and at J to 6 bases, leaving 4 bases not matched to a gene. CDR1 SGHTA and CDR2 FQGNSA come from the germline V gene. This CDR3 comprises 15 residues. The CDR3 reads CASSLASGEFNEQFF. CDR3 nucleotides: TGTGCCAGCAGCTTAGCTAGCGGGGAGTTCAATGAGCAGTTCTTC.

This rearrangement joins TRBV4-1 to TRBJ2-1; D ambiguous. The V and J ends lost 3 bases and 1 base respectively, with 13 bases between them. Germline V gene sequence: CDR1 MGHRA, CDR2 YSYEKL. The CDR3 covers 16 residues. The DNA of the CDR3 is TGCGCCAGCAGCCACCTAGACATAATTTCCTACAATGAGCAGTTCTTC. It codes for CASSHLDIISYNEQFF.

The rearrangement joins TRBV27 to TRBJ2-1, with 9 bases lining up with TRBD2. V lost 5 bases and J lost 7; bases outside the gene matches: 3. CDR1 and CDR2 (germline): MNHEY, SMNVEV (reference sequence). The CDR3 is 13 amino acids. In DNA, the CDR3 is TGTGCCAGCAGTGTCAGCGGGAGGAATGAGCAGTTCTTC. This codes for CASSVSGRNEQFF.

This chain links TRBV4-1 with TRBJ2-1; the D is unclear. CDR3 length equals 14 residues. Germline V gene sequence: CDR1 MGHRA, CDR2 YSYEKL. The ends were cut back, 3 bases at V and 6 bases at J, with 12 bases in the middle. The CDR3 region is CASSQVSRSNEQFF. CDR3 nucleotides: TGCGCCAGCAGCCAGGTATCACGGAGCAATGAGCAGTTCTTC.

In its sample, this clonotype was seen many times. The J gene is TRBJ1-1, the V gene TRBV20-1; no reliable D call. The CDR3 has 14 amino acids. Germline values: CDR1 DFQATT, CDR2 SNEGSKA (reference sequence). V lost 4 bases, J lost 0 bases, and 12 bases lay in between. For the CDR3, the DNA is TGCAGTGCTAAGACCGGGTCCTTGAACACTGAAGCTTTCTTT. This encodes CSAKTGSLNTEAFF.